This TCR beta chain was captured in a study of blood T cell repertoires in COVID-19. Study context: T cells, B-cell-depleted T cells, or PBMCs provided the cDNA or gDNA that served as material.

This CDR3 spans 14 amino acids. Between the trimmed V and J ends, which lost 1 base and 7 bases, there was a span of 13 bases. Per germline, CDR1 LGHNA and CDR2 YNFKEQ. Produced via immunoSEQ multiplex PCR; TCRdb's table is partial and in-frame only. The sample has about 150,000 clones; less than 95% are singletons. The material sequenced was peripheral blood. The TCR originated in a middle-aged man with acute or convalescent COVID-19. V and J are TRBV4-2 and TRBJ1-1; a weak D match, TRBD1 (5 bases). The CDR3 nucleotides read TGTGCCAGCAGCCAAGTTGATCTACAGGATGAAGCTTTCTTT. Amino acid sequence: CASSQVDLQDEAFF.